The 22 T cell receptor beta chains given below trace back to one sample, sequenced in a study of human T cells and chemical hapten exposure listed by TCRdb under 2021. The time point label, read with the paper, signifies: pre-sensitization, week 0. Interpreted using the paper, the treatment or condition label stands for: therapeutic diphenylcyclopropenone sensitization with weekly scalp DPC. Preparation of the library involved RACE. Sequenced on a NextSeq 500. Through fastp at Q25 and MiXCR, TCRdb rebuilt clones from the public reads, retaining in-frame beta chains. Under each unique CDR3 protein, matching rows form one entry showing the most common genes and DNA. The sample table records 350,000 to 450,000 distinct CDR3 sequences; 4.5% to 6% of these occur just once. The ten largest account for just over 2.5% of the sample. The sequences come from whole blood, collected in connection with sensitization to the hapten diphenylcyclopropenone (DPC). Receptor source: a woman in her forties or fifties with alopecia areata. Some clones in this sample may be carry-over from other donors' samples.

This clonotype was recorded many times. Here the CDR3 reads CASSLSAGRMNTEAFF. The CDR3 bases are TGTGCCAGCAGTTTATCGGCAGGAAGAATGAACACTGAAGCTTTCTTT. The V and J genes are TRBV12-3 or TRBV12-4 and TRBJ1-1; D unclear. CDR3 length equals 16 residues. Trimming pared 2 bases from V and 0 bases from J, leaving 13 bases between.

Only a few counts were recorded for this clonotype. The J gene is TRBJ1-6, the V gene TRBV2; D unclear. Trimming removed 6 bases at V and 7 bases at J, with 4 bases between. Germline-derived CDR1 and CDR2 are SNHLY and FYNNEI. The CDR3 has 11 residues. This CDR3 reads CASSGNSPLHF. The CDR3 nucleotides read TGTGCCAGCAGCGGAAATTCACCCCTCCACTTT. The variable domain in full, completed from reference TRBV2 and TRBJ1-6, reads EPEVTQTPSHQVTQMGQEVILRCVPISNHLYFYWYRQILGQKVEFLVSFYNNEISEKSEIFDDQFSVERPDGSNFTLKIRSTKLEDSAMYFCASSGNSPLHFGNGTRLTVT.

This chain connects TRBV20-1 to TRBJ1-1; no clear D gene. The CDR3 has 13 residues. In germline, CDR1 is DFQATT, CDR2 SNEGSKA (reference sequence). Deletions cut 3 bases from V and 7 bases from J, with 15 bases between. CDR3 sequence reads: CSASPGRYGEAFF. The CDR3 bases are TGCAGTGCTAGCCCAGGCCGGTATGGTGAAGCTTTCTTT.

This clonotype was seen only a few times. The CDR3 protein is CSVEETGTTDTQYF. In nucleotides, the CDR3 is TGCAGCGTTGAAGAGACAGGGACGACAGATACGCAGTATTTT. The chain couples TRBV29-1 to TRBJ2-3, with 7 bases identical to TRBD1. Germline loops: CDR1 SQVTM, CDR2 ANQGSEA. The V segment lost 0 bases and the J segment 3 bases; nucleotides outside the gene matches: 3. The CDR3 runs to 14 residues.

This clonotype was observed many times. The V gene is TRBV4-1, the J gene TRBJ2-7, with TRBD2 identical over 10 bases. The CDR3 spans 16 residues. CDR1 and CDR2 (germline): MGHRA, YSYEKL. Trimming removed 0 bases from V and 3 bases from J; junction bases left unmatched: 5. This CDR3 reads CASSQDLAGESYEQYF. In DNA, the CDR3 is TGCGCCAGCAGCCAAGATCTAGCGGGGGAGAGCTACGAGCAGTACTTC.

This clonotype appeared many times. This chain joins TRBV20-1 and TRBJ2-1; D is unclear. Per the germline V gene, CDR1 is DFQATT and CDR2 is SNEGSKA (reference sequence). The CDR3 sequence is 11 residues long. Trimming removed 5 bases from V and 0 bases from J, with 2 bases in between. CDR3 coding DNA: TGCAGTGCTCTCTCCTACAATGAGCAGTTCTTC. Protein product: CSALSYNEQFF.

This clonotype was recorded many times. The V call is TRBV15, the J call TRBJ1-1; TRBD1 might be the D (6 bases). V was clipped by 0 bases and J by 2 bases, with 16 bases between them. Germline V gene lookup returns CDR1 LNHNV and CDR2 YYDKDF (reference sequence). This CDR3 spans 17 amino acids. The CDR3 region is CATSRDPAGEENTEAFF. In DNA, the CDR3 is TGTGCCACCAGCAGAGATCCGGCAGGGGAAGAAAACACTGAAGCTTTCTTT.

This clonotype was picked up a small number of times. V usage is TRBV30 and J usage is TRBJ2-2, with TRBD1 matching 11 bases. Trimming took 0 bases from V and 6 from J; bases not matched to a gene: 3. Germline V lookup: CDR1 GTSNPN, CDR2 SVGIG (reference sequence). The CDR3 is 15 amino acids. The CDR3 spells CAWSVGTGGPGELFF. The DNA of the CDR3 is TGTGCCTGGAGTGTTGGGACAGGGGGACCCGGGGAGCTGTTTTTT.

This clonotype has only a few counts. The chain is built from TRBV25-1 and TRBJ2-1; 7 positions agree with TRBD1. J lost 6 bases, V lost 1 base, and 3 bases had no gene match. The CDR3 sequence is 14 residues long. From germline, CDR1 is MGHDK and CDR2 SYGVNS. This CDR3 is CASSEFDRANEQFF. CDR3 sequence (DNA): TGTGCCAGCAGTGAATTCGACAGGGCCAATGAGCAGTTCTTC. The whole variable domain, remainder taken from reference TRBV25-1 and TRBJ2-1, is EADIYQTPRYLVIGTGKKITLECSQTMGHDKMYWYQQDPGMELHLIHYSYGVNSTEKGDLSSESTVSRIRTEHFPLTLESARPSHTSQYLCASSEFDRANEQFFGPGTRLTVL.

This clonotype appeared many times. This chain links TRBV3-1 with TRBJ2-7; TRBD2 agrees at 10 bases. The CDR3 has 14 residues. Trimming removed 4 bases from V and 6 bases from J; junction bases left unmatched: 6. Germline assignment: CDR1 LGHDT and CDR2 YNNKEL (reference sequence). CDR3 nucleotide sequence: TGTGCCAGCAGCCCCGGACTAGCGGTTTCCGAGCAGTACTTC. Translated: CASSPGLAVSEQYF.

This clonotype was seen repeatedly, ten times or more. This chain uses TRBV5-1 with TRBJ1-5; TRBD1 might be the D (6 bases). V gave up 5 bases and J gave up 4 bases, with 13 bases separating them. Germline V gene data show CDR1 as SGHRS and CDR2 as YFSETQ. There are 14 residues in the CDR3. The CDR3 here is CASSEDSSNQPQHF. The CDR3 DNA sequence: TGCGCCAGCAGTGAGGACAGCTCAAATCAGCCCCAGCATTTT.

This clonotype was picked up many times. The V gene is TRBV27, the J gene TRBJ1-4, with D unresolved. The germline V and J ends were trimmed by 6 bases and 8 bases, with 13 bases remaining between them. CDR1 is MNHEY and CDR2 is SMNVEV in the germline V gene (reference sequence). This CDR3 comprises 13 residues. The CDR3 protein is CASSRRIGEKLFF. CDR3 DNA sequence: TGTGCCAGCAGCCGTAGGATTGGGGAAAAACTGTTTTTT.

A few counts support this clonotype. The V and J genes are TRBV28 and TRBJ1-6; TRBD1 agrees at 8 bases. CDR1 is MDHEN and CDR2 is SYDVKM in the germline V gene. The J segment lost 8 bases and the V segment lost 5 bases, leaving 11 bases of the junction unmatched. This CDR3 has 16 amino acids. CDR3 bases: TGTGCCAGCAGTCCACGGACAGGGTGGGTGGATTCACCCCTCCACTTT. Protein product: CASSPRTGWVDSPLHF.

This clonotype has a single count. In DNA, the CDR3 is TGTGCCAGCAGCTTCGACAGGGGGCGAACCTACAATGAGCAGTTCTTC. Translated: CASSFDRGRTYNEQFF. J is TRBJ2-1 and V is TRBV13; 10 nucleotides match TRBD1. Losses at the gene ends were 3 bases for V and 2 bases for J; bases not matched to a gene: 4. The CDR3 extends over 16 amino acids. Germline V gene sequence: CDR1 PRHDT, CDR2 FYEKMQ (reference sequence). Complete variable domain (other parts from reference TRBV13 and TRBJ2-1): AAGVIQSPRHLIKEKRETATLKCYPIPRHDTVYWYQQGPGQDPQFLISFYEKMQSDKGSIPDRFSAQQFSDYHSELNMSSLELGDSALYFCASSFDRGRTYNEQFFGPGTRLTVL.

This clonotype was seen a few times. The rearrangement joins TRBV4-1 to TRBJ1-5; no definite D call. The CDR3 is made up of 14 amino acids. The germline V and J ends were trimmed by 0 bases and 4 bases, with 7 bases remaining between them. CDR1 and CDR2 from the germline V gene are MGHRA and YSYEKL. CDR3 DNA sequence: TGCGCCAGCAGCCAAGATCAGGAAAATCAGCCCCAGCATTTT. Its protein product is CASSQDQENQPQHF.

This clonotype was counted many times. The rearrangement joins TRBV7-2 to TRBJ1-1; D gene uncertain. This CDR3 is built from 12 residues. Germline V gene sequence: CDR1 SGHTA, CDR2 FQGNSA. V lost 3 bases and J 5 bases, leaving 7 bases between the germline ends. CDR3: CASSFGETEAFF. Here the CDR3 DNA reads TGTGCCAGCAGCTTCGGTGAAACTGAAGCTTTCTTT.

In its sample, this clonotype was seen many times. V and J are TRBV13 and TRBJ1-1; D is perhaps TRBD1 (5 bases). The V and J ends lost 5 bases and 4 bases respectively, with 14 bases between them. CDR1 PRHDT and CDR2 FYEKMQ come from the germline V gene (reference sequence). CDR3 length equals 14 residues. CDR3 amino acids: CASSREDISTEAFF. CDR3 nucleotides: TGTGCCAGCAGCCGAGAGGACATTAGCACTGAAGCTTTCTTT.

This clonotype has at least ten counts. This rearrangement joins TRBV20-1 to TRBJ2-2; D unclear. The CDR3 extends over 13 amino acids. With 0 bases removed from V and 4 bases from J, the gap between germline ends came to 6 bases. CDR1 is DFQATT and CDR2 is SNEGSKA in the germline V gene (reference sequence). The CDR3 DNA follows: TGCAGTGCTAGAGATTGGACCACCGGGGAGCTGTTTTTT. Translated, it gives CSARDWTTGELFF.

This chain connects TRBV6-5 to TRBJ2-4; the D is unclear. The germline CDR1 and CDR2 sequences are MNHEY and SVGAGI. The CDR3 is made up of 19 amino acids. Trimming took 0 bases from V and 1 from J, leaving 19 bases between them. As DNA, the CDR3 is TGTGCCAGCAGTTACTCAAGGCCTATTAGTCGTGAGGCCAAAAACATTCAGTACTTC. Its protein product is CASSYSRPISREAKNIQYF.

V gene TRBV29-1 combines with J gene TRBJ1-1; no definite D call. Germline CDR1 SQVTM, CDR2 ANQGSEA. The CDR3 extends over 11 amino acids. V lost 6 bases and J lost 4, with 9 bases in between. CDR3 in DNA: TGCAGCGTCAAGGGCGGCACTGAAGCTTTCTTT. It yields the protein CSVKGGTEAFF.

This clonotype was seen more than once but under ten times. The chain uses TRBV5-1 and TRBJ1-3; TRBD1 aligns across 9 bases. This CDR3 comprises 16 residues. Germline V CDR1 and CDR2: SGHRS, YFSETQ. Losses at the gene ends were 2 bases for V and 4 bases for J; bases not matched to a gene: 7. The CDR3 is CASSLWTGEAGNTIYF. The CDR3 DNA is TGCGCCAGCAGCTTATGGACAGGGGAGGCAGGAAACACCATATATTTT.

This clonotype was seen repeatedly, ten times or more. The V gene is TRBV11-2, the J gene TRBJ2-5; no clear D. CDR1 and CDR2 (germline): SGHAT, FQNNGV. The germline V and J ends were trimmed by 3 bases and 1 base, with 9 bases remaining between them. The CDR3 has 14 amino acids. The CDR3: CASSLKGPQETQYF. CDR3 sequence (DNA): TGTGCCAGCAGCTTGAAGGGCCCCCAAGAGACCCAGTACTTC.